A selection of T cell receptor beta chains follows, all from one sample in a study of shared clonotypes between healthy human individuals. TCRdb's table, derived via immunoSEQ multiplex PCR, lists solely in-frame clones and lacks some. The sample has some 600,000 clones, around 96% seen once. The specimen sequenced was naive CD8+ T cells sorted from blood. These receptors were collected from a woman between 25 and 40 years old in good health. CDR3s include the opening cysteine and the closing phenylalanine or tryptophan. Fields, in order: V gene, D gene, J gene, CDR3 protein, CDR3 DNA. The D gene is left open where the match is weak.

>TRBV27|-|TRBJ1-2
CASSQRQAPNYGYTF
TGTGCCAGCAGTCAACGACAGGCGCCGAACTATGGCTACACCTTC
>TRBV18|-|TRBJ2-1
CASSPPAGIYNEQFF
TGTGCCAGCTCACCCCCTGCGGGAATCTACAATGAGCAGTTCTTC
>TRBV11-2|-|TRBJ1-6
CASSLDPGNYNSPLHF
TGTGCCAGCAGCTTAGATCCAGGGAACTATAATTCACCCCTCCACTTT
>TRBV9|TRBD1|TRBJ2-5
CASSVAMGQGETQYF
TGTGCCAGCAGCGTAGCTATGGGACAGGGGGAGACCCAGTACTTC
>TRBV19|-|TRBJ2-7
CASSLAAPSEQYF
TGTGCCAGTAGTCTGGCGGCCCCCTCCGAGCAGTACTTC
>TRBV28|-|TRBJ2-7
CASSWGPGYEQYF
TGTGCCAGCAGTTGGGGACCGGGCTACGAGCAGTACTTC
>TRBV27|-|TRBJ2-2
CASSLSSGELFF
TGTGCCAGCAGTTTATCTTCCGGGGAGCTGTTTTTT
>TRBV10-3|-|TRBJ2-7
CAIRTGESSYEQYF
TGTGCCATCAGGACAGGAGAAAGCTCCTACGAGCAGTACTTC
>TRBV19|-|TRBJ2-7
CASSRDLTYEQYF
TGTGCCAGTTCTCGGGACCTTACCTACGAGCAGTACTTC
>TRBV27|-|TRBJ2-7
CASKGGPGEQYF
TGTGCCTCAAAGGGGGGTCCGGGCGAGCAGTACTTC
>TRBV11-2|-|TRBJ2-3
CASSLVLTEGSTDTQYF
TGTGCCAGCAGCTTAGTCCTGACAGAGGGTTCCACAGATACGCAGTATTTT
>TRBV7-9|TRBD1|TRBJ2-2
CASTKITGGTGELFF
TGTGCCAGCACCAAAATCACAGGGGGGACCGGGGAGCTGTTTTTT
>TRBV29-1|TRBD2|TRBJ2-7
CSVAAAGGVAGGTLYEQYF
TGCAGCGTGGCGGCTGCCGGTGGGGTAGCGGGAGGGACCTTATACGAGCAGTACTTC
>TRBV13|-|TRBJ2-5
CASSLTRFQETQYF
TGTGCCAGCAGCCTCACCCGCTTCCAAGAGACCCAGTACTTC
>TRBV19|-|TRBJ2-7
CASSIGSAPSYEQYF
TGTGCCAGTAGTATCGGGTCTGCACCTTCCTACGAGCAGTACTTC
>TRBV28|-|TRBJ2-7
CASSRLYSSYEQYF
TGTGCCAGCAGTAGACTGTATAGCTCCTACGAGCAGTACTTC
>TRBV19|-|TRBJ1-5
CASSFQGLNSNQPQHF
TGTGCCAGTAGTTTCCAGGGACTGAATAGCAATCAGCCCCAGCATTTT
>TRBV2|-|TRBJ1-5
CASSDSYPRQPQHF
TGTGCCAGCAGTGATTCGTACCCCCGCCAGCCCCAGCATTTT
>TRBV19|-|TRBJ1-1
CASSIVGGNTEAFF
TGTGCCAGTAGTATAGTTGGAGGGAACACTGAAGCTTTCTTT
>TRBV27|TRBD1|TRBJ2-7
CASSEAPTGTYEQYF
TGTGCCAGCAGTGAGGCCCCGACAGGGACATACGAGCAGTACTTC
>TRBV12-2|-|TRBJ2-7
CASRFPGGRRRCLDEQYF
TGTGCAAGTCGCTTCCCCGGTGGGAGGAGGCGGTGCCTGGACGAGCAGTACTTC
>TRBV27|-|TRBJ1-5
CASSLVGIGQPQHF
TGTGCCAGCAGTTTAGTAGGGATAGGTCAGCCCCAGCATTTT
>TRBV4-2|-|TRBJ2-1
CASSPTLDEQFF
TGTGCCAGCAGCCCGACCCTAGATGAGCAGTTCTTC
>TRBV27|TRBD1|TRBJ1-2
CASSLLQGHIYGYTF
TGTGCCAGCAGTTTACTACAGGGGCACATCTATGGCTACACCTTC
>TRBV28|-|TRBJ1-2
CASGTGNYGYTF
TGTGCCAGCGGGACGGGGAACTATGGCTACACCTTC
>TRBV9|-|TRBJ1-2
CASSVGGTNYGYTF
TGTGCCAGCAGCGTAGGAGGTACCAACTATGGCTACACCTTC
>TRBV5-6|-|TRBJ2-7
CASSLYSSYEQYF
TGTGCCAGCAGCTTGTACAGTTCCTACGAGCAGTACTTC
>TRBV29-1|-|TRBJ1-2
CSVPGPTYGYTF
TGCAGCGTCCCGGGACCGACCTATGGCTACACCTTC
>TRBV6-6|-|TRBJ2-2
CASSLGNAGELFF
TGTGCCAGCAGTCTGGGTAACGCCGGGGAGCTGTTTTTT
>TRBV7-9|-|TRBJ1-4
CASSRGEVTRATNEKLFF
TGTGCCAGCAGCCGAGGAGAAGTAACACGGGCAACTAATGAAAAACTGTTTTTT
>TRBV9|-|TRBJ2-3
CASSPAATRDAITQYF
TGTGCCAGCAGCCCGGCGGCTACCAGGGACGCTATTACGCAGTATTTT
>TRBV28|TRBD1|TRBJ1-1
CASSSIGTVNTEAFF
TGTGCCAGCAGTTCCATCGGGACAGTGAACACTGAAGCTTTCTTT
>TRBV28|-|TRBJ1-5
CASSLWGDSNQPQHF
TGTGCCAGCAGTTTATGGGGGGATAGCAATCAGCCCCAGCATTTT
>TRBV6-1|TRBD1|TRBJ2-7
CASSGGQILF
TGTGCCAGCAGTGGGGGACAGATTCTTTTC
>TRBV2|TRBD2|TRBJ2-7
CASHPTSGAYEQYF
TGTGCCAGCCACCCGACTAGCGGGGCCTACGAGCAGTACTTC
>TRBV28|-|TRBJ1-5
CASSFLGSNQPQHF
TGTGCCAGCAGTTTTTTAGGTAGCAATCAGCCCCAGCATTTT
>TRBV11-2|TRBD1|TRBJ2-7
CASSLGTGSYEQYF
TGTGCCAGCAGCTTAGGGACAGGCTCCTACGAGCAGTACTTC
>TRBV27|TRBD2|TRBJ2-3
CASNSQGLASTDTQYF
TGTGCCAGCAATAGTCAGGGACTAGCTAGCACAGATACGCAGTATTTT
>TRBV11-2|TRBD2|TRBJ2-7
CASSLDGTSWYEQYF
TGTGCCAGCAGCTTAGATGGGACTAGCTGGTACGAGCAGTACTTC
>TRBV27|TRBD2|TRBJ2-7
CASGPGTSFVEQYF
TGTGCCAGCGGTCCCGGGACTAGCTTCGTCGAGCAGTACTTC
>TRBV5-4|-|TRBJ1-1
CASSGRLGTEAFF
TGTGCCAGCAGCGGAAGGCTAGGAACTGAAGCTTTCTTT
>TRBV16|-|TRBJ2-7
CASSQLLVSYEQYF
TGTGCCAGCAGCCAATTGCTGGTCTCCTACGAGCAGTACTTC
>TRBV7-8|-|TRBJ2-7
CASSPLTEEQYF
TGTGCCAGCAGCCCCTTGACCGAAGAGCAGTACTTC
>TRBV25-1|-|TRBJ2-1
CASSHYGSYNEQFF
TGTGCCAGCAGCCACTACGGCTCCTACAATGAGCAGTTCTTC
>TRBV7-9|-|TRBJ1-3
CASSLPAVSGNTIYF
TGTGCCAGCAGCCTTCCGGCCGTCTCTGGAAACACCATATATTTT
>TRBV27|-|TRBJ2-2
CASSYTGLGTGELFF
TGTGCCAGCAGTTATACAGGGTTAGGGACCGGGGAGCTGTTTTTT
>TRBV29-1|TRBD1|TRBJ1-4
CSVYRGIATNEKLFF
TGCAGCGTTTACAGGGGAATAGCAACTAATGAAAAACTGTTTTTT
>TRBV21-1|-|TRBJ2-3
CASSRMFRADTQYF
TGTGCCAGCAGCCGAATGTTCAGGGCAGATACGCAGTATTTT
>TRBV27|-|TRBJ1-4
CASRRLGDNEKLFF
TGTGCCAGCAGGAGGTTAGGCGATAATGAAAAACTGTTTTTT
>TRBV19|-|TRBJ1-5
CASSPLGEGQPQHF
TGTGCCAGTAGTCCCCTGGGCGAGGGTCAGCCCCAGCATTTT
>TRBV13|-|TRBJ1-1
CASSYADATEAFF
TGTGCCAGCAGCTACGCAGACGCTACTGAAGCTTTCTTT
>TRBV9|-|TRBJ1-2
CASSVGSGSNYGYTF
TGTGCCAGCAGCGTAGGGTCAGGGAGTAACTATGGCTACACCTTC
>TRBV30|-|TRBJ2-7
CAWSSGTPPRDEQYF
TGTGCCTGGAGTTCCGGGACTCCTCCCCGGGACGAGCAGTACTTC